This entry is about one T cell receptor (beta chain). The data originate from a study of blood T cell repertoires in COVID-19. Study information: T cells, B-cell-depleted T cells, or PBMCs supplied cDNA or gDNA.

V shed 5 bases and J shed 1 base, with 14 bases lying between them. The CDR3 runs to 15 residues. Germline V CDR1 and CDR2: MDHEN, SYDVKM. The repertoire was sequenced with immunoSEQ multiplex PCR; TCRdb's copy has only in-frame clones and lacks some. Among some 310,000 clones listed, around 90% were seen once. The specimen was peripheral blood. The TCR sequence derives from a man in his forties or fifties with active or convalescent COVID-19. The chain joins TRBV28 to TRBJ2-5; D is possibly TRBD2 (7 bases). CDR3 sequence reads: CASSVRGAIQETQYF. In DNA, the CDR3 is TGTGCCAGCAGTGTTCGGGGGGCTATCCAAGAGACCCAGTACTTC.